The present T cell receptor beta chain was sequenced within a study of shared clonotypes between healthy human individuals. The overall study: Researchers drew samples from two women and a few men aged 18 to 49.

Points from the study as a whole: Generation of non-shared clonotypes was less probable than generation of clonotypes shared by all four donors. Investigators expected sequencing depth to affect clonotype sharing among donors.

Regarding this clone: The antigen is undetermined.

Trimming took 5 bases from V and 3 from J, leaving 17 bases between them. This CDR3 is built from 16 residues. Germline CDR1 is SGHVS and CDR2 is FNYEAQ. Naive CD8 cells comprised CD45RO-negative, CCR7-positively selected cells, excluding terminally differentiated effector memory CD45RA+ cells. Deep was the level at which the assay was run. Generated by immunoSEQ multiplex PCR, the TCRdb table keeps only in-frame clones and is missing some. This table has around 1.9 million clones, 85% to 95% appearing once. The sequencing input was naive CD8+ T cells from PBMCs. The TCR comes from a man between 18 and 29 years old in good health. Some clones in this sample may be carry-over from other donors' samples. The chain combines TRBV7-6 with TRBJ1-5, with D hard to call. This chain's CDR3 is CASSNEAGRVNQPQHF. The CDR3 nucleotides read TGTGCCAGCAGCAACGAAGCGGGTCGGGTCAATCAGCCCCAGCATTTT.